Below, 7 T cell receptor beta chains from the same sample are listed, as sequenced in a study of tumor-infiltrating lymphocytes in oesophageal squamous cell carcinoma. TCRdb re-derived calls from the PCR reads in MiXCR, one entry per CDR3 protein. The sample has roughly 3,800 distinct CDR3 sequences, roughly 21% seen once. Input material: normal esophageal tissue next to the tumor. These receptors originate from a male donor with esophageal squamous cell carcinoma.

The chain is built from TRBV19 and TRBJ2-4; D possibly corresponds to TRBD1 (5 bases). The DNA end is more similar to TRBJ2-1, so the J call may be wrong. CDR1 is LNHDA, CDR2 SQIVND, per germline (reference sequence). This CDR3 has 13 amino acids. The CDR3 loop is CASSPDIYNEQFF. DNA for the CDR3: TGTGCCAGTAGTCCGGACATATACAATGAGCAGTTCTTC.

This clonotype was seen many times. This rearrangement joins TRBV7-3 to TRBJ2-7, with D maybe TRBD1 (5 bases). V was clipped by 2 bases and J by 7 bases, with 12 bases between them. CDR1 and CDR2 (germline): SGHTA, FQGTGA. CDR3 length: 13 amino acids. The CDR3 coding sequence is TGTGCCAGCAGCTTAGGGGCCTACAATGAGCAGTACTTC. This gives the protein CASSLGAYNEQYF.

This clonotype is large. The chain links TRBV6-1 to TRBJ2-4; 10 bases agree with TRBD1. The CDR3 extends over 17 amino acids. Trimming took 3 bases from V and 2 from J; bases not matched to a gene: 7. Germline V CDR1 and CDR2: MNHNS, SASEGT. Written as DNA, the CDR3 is TGTGCCAGCAGTGAGGGGACAGGGGCCCCTACCAAAAACATTCAGTACTTC. Its translation is CASSEGTGAPTKNIQYF.

This clonotype is classed as medium-sized. The rearrangement joins TRBV5-4 to TRBJ2-1; 7 positions match TRBD2. CDR3 length equals 13 residues. Losses at the gene ends were 4 bases for V and 7 bases for J; bases not matched to a gene: 5. Germline V gives CDR1 SGHNT, CDR2 YYREEE (reference sequence). CDR3 sequence: CASSPQAGNEQFF. The CDR3 DNA reads as TGTGCCAGCAGCCCGCAAGCGGGGAATGAGCAGTTCTTC.

This clonotype was counted many times. The rearrangement uses TRBV19 and TRBJ1-2; 7 nucleotides match TRBD1. CDR3 size: 15 residues. Germline lookup yields CDR1 LNHDA and CDR2 SQIVND (reference sequence). V shed 3 bases and J 4 bases; nucleotides not matched to a gene: 8. CDR3: CASSIYGTVSYGYTF. The CDR3 nucleotides are TGTGCCAGTAGTATTTATGGGACAGTCTCCTATGGCTACACCTTC.

This clonotype has just a few counts. No conserved phenylalanine or tryptophan is present at the end of the CDR3, so a read error is the likely explanation. Because the CDR3's place on the DNA is in doubt, the DNA is left out and the CDR3 is given as listed by TCRdb. V and J are TRBV7-2 and TRBJ2-6. In germline, CDR1 is SGHTA, CDR2 FQGNSA. The CDR3 sequence runs 8 residues, both termini included. CDR3 sequence: CASSDGTS.

This sequence joins TRBV6-1 and TRBJ2-2; D is uncertain. Trimming cost V 6 bases and J 8 bases, with 19 bases left between them. The CDR3 runs to 15 residues. Germline loops: CDR1 MNHNS, CDR2 SASEGT. In nucleotides, the CDR3 is TGTGCCAGCAGCCGAACCTTCCGGGCCCAGGGGGAGCTGTTTTTT. It specifies CASSRTFRAQGELFF.